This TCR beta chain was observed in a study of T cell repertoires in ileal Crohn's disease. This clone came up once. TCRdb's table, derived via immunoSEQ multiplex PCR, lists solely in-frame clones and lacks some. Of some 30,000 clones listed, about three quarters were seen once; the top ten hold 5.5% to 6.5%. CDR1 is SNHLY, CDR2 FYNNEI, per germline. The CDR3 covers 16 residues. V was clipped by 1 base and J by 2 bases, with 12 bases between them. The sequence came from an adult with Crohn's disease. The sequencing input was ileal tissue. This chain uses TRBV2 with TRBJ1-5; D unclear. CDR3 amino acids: CASSEEEGRGNQPQHF. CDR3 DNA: TGTGCCAGCAGTGAAGAAGAGGGAAGGGGCAATCAGCCCCAGCATTTT.